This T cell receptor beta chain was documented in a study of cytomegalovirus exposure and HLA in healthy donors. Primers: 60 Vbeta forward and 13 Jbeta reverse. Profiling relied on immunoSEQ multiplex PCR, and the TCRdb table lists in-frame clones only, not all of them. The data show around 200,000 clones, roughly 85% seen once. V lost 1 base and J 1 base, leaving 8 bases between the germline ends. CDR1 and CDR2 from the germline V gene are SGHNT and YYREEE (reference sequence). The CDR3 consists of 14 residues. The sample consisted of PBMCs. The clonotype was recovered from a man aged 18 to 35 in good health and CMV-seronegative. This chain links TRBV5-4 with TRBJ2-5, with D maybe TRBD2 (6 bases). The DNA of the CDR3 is TGTGCCAGCAGCTTGATTAGCGGCCAAGAGACCCAGTACTTC. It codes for CASSLISGQETQYF.